These T cell receptor beta chains were read from a single sample in a study of blood T cell repertoires in COVID-19. Measured with immunoSEQ multiplex PCR; TCRdb has only the in-frame clones, and not every one. Of about 180,000 clones in the sample, about nine tenths were seen once. The sample comprised peripheral blood. These TCRs come from a woman aged 25 to 45 with acute or convalescent COVID-19. Each CDR3 is given with its conserved first and last residue. The D gene is left open where the match is weak. Rows may omit the clone size; those that give it use once, few, many or a size class.

D gene: TRBD2
J gene: TRBJ2-7
clone size: -
V gene: TRBV6-4
CDR3 protein: CATPRTSGWYEQYF
CDR3 DNA: TGTGCCACCCCCCGGACTAGCGGATGGTACGAGCAGTACTTC

D gene: -
J gene: TRBJ2-7
clone size: -
V gene: TRBV28
CDR3 protein: CASSFYYEQYF
CDR3 DNA: TGTGCCAGCAGTTTTTACTACGAGCAGTACTTC

D gene: -
J gene: TRBJ1-4
clone size: -
V gene: TRBV30
CDR3 protein: CACLATATNEKLFF
CDR3 DNA: TGTGCCTGCCTAGCCACGGCGACTAATGAAAAACTGTTTTTT

D gene: TRBD1
J gene: TRBJ2-7
clone size: once
V gene: TRBV27
CDR3 protein: CASSRRPGQGYEQYF
CDR3 DNA: TGTGCCAGCAGTCGGAGACCGGGACAGGGCTACGAGCAGTACTTC

D gene: -
J gene: TRBJ1-1
clone size: -
V gene: TRBV7-9
CDR3 protein: CASSLTGYTEAFF
CDR3 DNA: TGTGCCAGCAGCTTAACAGGGTACACTGAAGCTTTCTTT

D gene: -
J gene: TRBJ1-1
clone size: -
V gene: TRBV29-1
CDR3 protein: CSVGAEAFF
CDR3 DNA: TGCAGCGTTGGGGCAGAAGCTTTCTTT

D gene: -
J gene: TRBJ2-1
clone size: -
V gene: TRBV11-2
CDR3 protein: CASSLGEYNEQFF
CDR3 DNA: TGTGCCAGCAGCTTAGGAGAGTACAATGAGCAGTTCTTC

D gene: -
J gene: TRBJ1-2
clone size: -
V gene: TRBV5-5
CDR3 protein: CASSLRGGYGYTF
CDR3 DNA: TGTGCCAGCAGCTTGAGGGGTGGATATGGCTACACCTTC

D gene: -
J gene: TRBJ1-3
clone size: -
V gene: TRBV27
CDR3 protein: CASSFRDTIYF
CDR3 DNA: TGTGCCAGCAGTTTCAGGGACACCATATATTTT

D gene: -
J gene: TRBJ2-7
clone size: -
V gene: TRBV2
CDR3 protein: CASRPRGGSYEQYF
CDR3 DNA: TGTGCCAGCAGGCCCCGTGGGGGGTCCTACGAGCAGTACTTC